This T cell receptor (beta chain) appears in the sequencing data of a study of OX40 agonist ivuxolimab in advanced cancers. Turning to the study itself: Hepatocellular carcinoma, melanoma, renal cell or head and neck cancer occurred in dose-escalation patients. With a range of about 20 to 79, age averaged roughly 61 years, and about 83% were male. One patient with hepatocellular carcinoma and two with cutaneous melanoma, three in all, had partial responses. Study-level points and caveats: Determination of antigen specificity was not performed for the expanded peripheral T cells.

The repertoire was sequenced with immunoSEQ multiplex PCR; TCRdb's copy has only in-frame clones and lacks some. This table holds about 77,000 clones, roughly 84% found once. CDR3 length equals 16 residues. The germline gives CDR1 SGHDT, CDR2 YYEEEE. With V trimmed by 5 bases and J by 5 bases, 14 bases remained unmatched. Regarding this clone: Its antigen is currently unknown.

The chain combines TRBV5-6 with TRBJ2-7, with 9 nucleotides matching TRBD2. Sequencing used CD4+ or CD8+ T cells sorted from blood, obtained in a trial of the OX40 agonist ivuxolimab. This clonotype was obtained from an adult with an advanced solid tumor such as melanoma, head and neck, liver or kidney cancer. Here the CDR3 reads CASSSRVSGRYDEQYF. The CDR3 region has the DNA TGTGCCAGCAGTTCGCGGGTTAGCGGGAGATACGACGAGCAGTACTTC.